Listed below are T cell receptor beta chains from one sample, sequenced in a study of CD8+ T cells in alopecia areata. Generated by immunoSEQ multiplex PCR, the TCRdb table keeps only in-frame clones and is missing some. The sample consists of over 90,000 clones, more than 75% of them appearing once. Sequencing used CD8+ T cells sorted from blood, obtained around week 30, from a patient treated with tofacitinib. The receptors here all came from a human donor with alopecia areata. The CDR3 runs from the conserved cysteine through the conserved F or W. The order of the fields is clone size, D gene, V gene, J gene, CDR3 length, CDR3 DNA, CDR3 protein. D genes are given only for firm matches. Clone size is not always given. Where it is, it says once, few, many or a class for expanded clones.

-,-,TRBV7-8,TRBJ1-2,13,TGTGCCAGCAGCCCGGTTGGGAATTTTGGCTACACCTTC,CASSPVGNFGYTF
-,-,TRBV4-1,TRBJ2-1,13,TGCGCCAGCAGCCAAGGGCAGCCCAATGAGCAGTTCTTC,CASSQGQPNEQFF
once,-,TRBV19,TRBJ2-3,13,TGTGCCAGTAGTTCACTAGCTTCCGATACGCAGTATTTT,CASSSLASDTQYF
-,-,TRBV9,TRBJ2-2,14,TGTGCCAGCAGCGGTCCCGGGACAACCGGGGAGCTGTTTTTT,CASSGPGTTGELFF
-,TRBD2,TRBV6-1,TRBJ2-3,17,TGTGCCAGCAGTGTTAGCGGGGGGACCGAAAGCACAGATACGCAGTATTTT,CASSVSGGTESTDTQYF
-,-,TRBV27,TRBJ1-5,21,TGTGCCAGCAGTCTAAATCCCCCCGGGCCGACAAGAACCTATAGCAATCAGCCCCAGCATTTT,CASSLNPPGPTRTYSNQPQHF
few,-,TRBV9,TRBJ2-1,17,TGTGCCAGCAGCGCTTCCCCCGGGGCCAGGTCCTACAATGAGCAGTTCTTC,CASSASPGARSYNEQFF
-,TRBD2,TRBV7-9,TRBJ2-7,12,TGTGTGTGTGCTAGCGGTACCTACGAGCAGTACTTC,CVCASGTYEQYF
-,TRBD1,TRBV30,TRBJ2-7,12,TGTGCCTGGGGGACAGGGCGGTACGAGCAGTACTTC,CAWGTGRYEQYF
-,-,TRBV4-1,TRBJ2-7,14,TGCGCCAGCAGCCAAGTCACGGTGGACTACGAGCAGTACTTC,CASSQVTVDYEQYF
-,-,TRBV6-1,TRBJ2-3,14,TGTGCCAGCAGTGAACCTCGGGCCCCGGGTACGCAGTATTTT,CASSEPRAPGTQYF
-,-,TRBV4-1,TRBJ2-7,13,TGCGCCAGCAGACCGCCGGGGTCTAGCGAGCAGTACTTC,CASRPPGSSEQYF
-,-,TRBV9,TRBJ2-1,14,TGTGCCAGCAGCGGACAGGTTATGGGCAATGAGCAGTTCTTC,CASSGQVMGNEQFF
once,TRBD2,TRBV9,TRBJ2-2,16,TGTGCCAGCAGCGGTCGACTAGCGGGAACCACCGGGGAGCTGTTTTTT,CASSGRLAGTTGELFF
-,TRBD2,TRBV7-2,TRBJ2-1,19,TGTGCCAGCAGCTTGAACTCGGGACTAGCGGGAGGGCCTTACAATGAGCAGTTCTTC,CASSLNSGLAGGPYNEQFF
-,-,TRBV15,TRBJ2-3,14,TGTGCCACCAGCAGGTACCCTCTCCCAGATACGCAGTATTTT,CATSRYPLPDTQYF
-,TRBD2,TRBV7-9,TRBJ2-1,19,TGTGCCAGCAGCCCGCCGGAACTAGCGGATACAGGCTCCTACAATGAGCAGTTCTTC,CASSPPELADTGSYNEQFF
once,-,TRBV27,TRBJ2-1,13,TGTGCCAGCAGTCCCGGGACCCACAATGAGCAGTTCTTC,CASSPGTHNEQFF
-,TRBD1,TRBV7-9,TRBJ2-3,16,TGTGCCAGCAGCTCGGGGACAGGGGACCCCACAGATACGCAGTATTTT,CASSSGTGDPTDTQYF
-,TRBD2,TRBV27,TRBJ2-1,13,TGTGCCAGCAGTTTAGCGGGAGAAGATGAGCAGTTCTTC,CASSLAGEDEQFF
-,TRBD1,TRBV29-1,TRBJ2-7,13,TGCAGCGCCTCACGGGACAGTTACTACGAGCAGTACTTC,CSASRDSYYEQYF
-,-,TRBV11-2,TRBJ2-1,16,TGTGCCAGCAGCTTAGGTTACAGGTCAACCTACAATGAGCAGTTCTTC,CASSLGYRSTYNEQFF
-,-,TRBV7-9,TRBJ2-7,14,TGTGCCAGCAGCTTCCTCGACACGGACTACGAGCAGTACTTC,CASSFLDTDYEQYF
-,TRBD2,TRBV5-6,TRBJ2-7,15,TGTGCCAGCACCGTAGGGACTAGCGGCTCCTACGAGCAGTACTTC,CASTVGTSGSYEQYF
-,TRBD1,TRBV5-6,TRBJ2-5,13,TGTGCCAGCAGCTTGTGCAAGTCCGGGACAGTTTACTTC,CASSLCKSGTVYF
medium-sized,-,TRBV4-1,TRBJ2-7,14,TGCGCCAGCAGCCAGTCAACACTAGTCTACGAGCAGTACTTC,CASSQSTLVYEQYF
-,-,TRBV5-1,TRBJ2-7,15,TGCGCCAGCAGCTTGGGGACGTCGAGCTCCTACGAGCAGTACTTC,CASSLGTSSSYEQYF
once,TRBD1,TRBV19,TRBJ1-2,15,TGTGCCAGTAGTGACCGGGACAGGGAGAAGTTTGGCTACACCTTC,CASSDRDREKFGYTF
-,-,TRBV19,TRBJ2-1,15,TGTGCCAGTAGTTTGGGGGGGGCCTCCGACAATGAGCAGTTCTTC,CASSLGGASDNEQFF
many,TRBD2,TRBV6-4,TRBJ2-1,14,TGTGCCAGCAGCAGGACTAGCGGGGTCAATGAGCAGTTCTTC,CASSRTSGVNEQFF
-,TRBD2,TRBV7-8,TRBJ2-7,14,TGTGCCAGCAGCTTGGGGGAGGGGACCTACGAGCAGTACTTC,CASSLGEGTYEQYF
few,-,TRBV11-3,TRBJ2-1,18,TGTGCCAGCAGCCCCCTCGTCGGAAGCGGCGGAGGGAGCAATGAGCAGTTCTTC,CASSPLVGSGGGSNEQFF
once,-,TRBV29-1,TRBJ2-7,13,TGCAGCGTTGCTGGCCGAACAACCTACGAGCAGTACTTC,CSVAGRTTYEQYF
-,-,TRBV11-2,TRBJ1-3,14,TGTGCCAGCAGCCCCCCGGGGCAAGGAAACACCATATATTTT,CASSPPGQGNTIYF
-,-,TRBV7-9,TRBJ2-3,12,TGTGCCAGCAGCTCTTTCACAGATACGCAGTATTTT,CASSSFTDTQYF
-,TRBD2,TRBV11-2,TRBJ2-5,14,TGTGCCAGCAGCCCTAGCGGGGCGTTCGAGACCCAGTACTTC,CASSPSGAFETQYF
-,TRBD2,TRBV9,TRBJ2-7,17,TGTGCCAGCAGCGCCGGTGAAGACCTACGGGGGGCCTACGAGCAGTACTTC,CASSAGEDLRGAYEQYF
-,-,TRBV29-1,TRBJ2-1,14,TGCAGCGTTGATTGGGGGGATTCGTACAATGAGCAGTTCTTC,CSVDWGDSYNEQFF
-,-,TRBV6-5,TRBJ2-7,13,TGTGCCAGCAGTTACTCGAAGATTGGGGAGCAGTACTTC,CASSYSKIGEQYF
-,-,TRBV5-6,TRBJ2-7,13,TGTGCCAGCAGCTTTTCTAGCGTCATCGAGCAGTACTTC,CASSFSSVIEQYF
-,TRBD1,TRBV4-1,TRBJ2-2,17,TGCGCCAGCAGCCAAGACCCTGGGACAGGGAACACCGGGGAGCTGTTTTTT,CASSQDPGTGNTGELFF
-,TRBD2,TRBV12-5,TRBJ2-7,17,TGTGCTAGTGGTTTGGCCGAGTCTAGCGGGAGTTTCTACGAGCAGTACTTC,CASGLAESSGSFYEQYF
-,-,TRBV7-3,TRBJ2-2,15,TGTGCCAGCAGCTTAACCGGGGAAGGAATCGGGGAGCTGTTTTTT,CASSLTGEGIGELFF
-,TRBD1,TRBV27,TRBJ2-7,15,TGTGCCAGCAGTCCCCAGGGGGACAGAACCTACGAGCAGTACTTC,CASSPQGDRTYEQYF
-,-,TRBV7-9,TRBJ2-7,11,TGTGCCACGCACCTGGGGAACGAGCAGTACTTC,CATHLGNEQYF
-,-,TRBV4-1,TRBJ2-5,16,TGCGCCAGCAGCCAAGATCGTGAAGGTCGGCAAGGGACCCAGTACTTC,CASSQDREGRQGTQYF
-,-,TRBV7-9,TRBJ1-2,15,TGTGCCAGCAGCCTCGGAGAGGAGTTTGAGGTTGGCTACACCTTC,CASSLGEEFEVGYTF
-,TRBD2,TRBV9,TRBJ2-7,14,TGTGCCAGCAGCTCGACTAGCGAGAGGTACGAGCAGTACTTC,CASSSTSERYEQYF
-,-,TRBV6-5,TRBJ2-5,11,TGTGCCAGCAGCCTCGGGGAGACCCAGTACTTC,CASSLGETQYF
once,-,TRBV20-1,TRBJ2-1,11,TGCAGTGCTCAGGTGGTTAGTGAGCAGTTCTTC,CSAQVVSEQFF
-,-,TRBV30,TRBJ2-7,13,TGTGCCTGGAGTGTAAGGTCGCCCTACGAGCAGTACTTC,CAWSVRSPYEQYF
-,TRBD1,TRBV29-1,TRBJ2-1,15,TGCAGCGTTGAAGGCCAGGGGGCCGGCTACAATGAGCAGTTCTTC,CSVEGQGAGYNEQFF
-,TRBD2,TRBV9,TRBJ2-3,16,TGTGCCAGCAGCTACCCACTAGCGGAGTTAACAGATACGCAGTATTTT,CASSYPLAELTDTQYF
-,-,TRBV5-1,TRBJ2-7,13,TGCGCCAGCAGAAGCGGGACAGATTACGAGCAGTACTTC,CASRSGTDYEQYF
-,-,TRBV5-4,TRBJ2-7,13,TGTGCCAGCAGCCGGGACAACTTCTACGAGCAGTACTTC,CASSRDNFYEQYF
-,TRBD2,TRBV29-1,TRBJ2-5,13,TGCAGCGAAAGACTAGCGGACCAAGAGACCCAGTACTTC,CSERLADQETQYF
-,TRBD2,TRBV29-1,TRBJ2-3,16,TGCAGCGTTCCGGCGAAGCGGGAGGGCCTTACAGATACGCAGTATTTT,CSVPAKREGLTDTQYF